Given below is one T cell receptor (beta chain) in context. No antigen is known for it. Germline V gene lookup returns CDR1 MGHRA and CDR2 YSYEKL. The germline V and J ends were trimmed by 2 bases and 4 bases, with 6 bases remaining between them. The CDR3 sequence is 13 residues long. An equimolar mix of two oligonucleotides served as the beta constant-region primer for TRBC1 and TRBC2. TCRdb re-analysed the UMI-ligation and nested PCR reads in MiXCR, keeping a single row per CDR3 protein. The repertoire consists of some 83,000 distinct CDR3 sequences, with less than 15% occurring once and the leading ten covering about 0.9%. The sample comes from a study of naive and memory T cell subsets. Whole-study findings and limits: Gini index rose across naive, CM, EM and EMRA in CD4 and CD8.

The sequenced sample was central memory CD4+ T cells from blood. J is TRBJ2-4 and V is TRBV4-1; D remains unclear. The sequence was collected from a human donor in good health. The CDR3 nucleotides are TGCGCCAGCAGCCAAACTGATAAAAACATTCAGTACTTC. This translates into CASSQTDKNIQYF.